This is a list of T cell receptor beta chains from one sample in a study of T-cell reconstitution after alpha-beta-depleted transplantation in children. TCRdb processed the PCR reads anew with MiXCR; each CDR3 protein has one entry. Of 300,000 to 400,000 distinct CDR3 sequences listed, around 16% were seen once; the top ten hold roughly two fifths. The material was PBMCs, mostly from graft donor cells, obtained 360 days after TCRalphabeta/CD19-depleted stem cell transplant. These receptors originate from a male patient between 2 and 10 years old who had a stem cell transplant for acute lymphoblastic leukemia, so the T cells may come from the graft donor. CDR3s include the opening cysteine and the closing phenylalanine or tryptophan. The D gene is left open where the match is weak. Clone size appears in some rows only: once, few, many, or a class for an expanded clone.

>TRBJ2-7|TRBV29-1|few|-
CSVDVPDAYEQYF
TGCAGCGTTGACGTACCAGATGCCTACGAGCAGTACTTC
>TRBJ2-5|TRBV12-3/TRBV12-4|-|-
CASSFRDPETQYF
TGTGCCAGCAGTTTCAGGGACCCAGAGACCCAGTACTTC
>TRBJ2-7|TRBV20-1|few|TRBD2
CSARGGTSVLEQYF
TGCAGTGCTAGAGGGGGGACTAGCGTTCTCGAGCAGTACTTC
>TRBJ1-6|TRBV12-3/TRBV12-4|once|-
CASSGYSYNSPLHF
TGTGCCAGCTCCGGGTACTCCTATAATTCACCCCTCCACTTT
>TRBJ1-5|TRBV7-8|-|-
CASSLAVGNQPQHF
TGTGCCAGCAGCTTAGCGGTCGGAAATCAGCCCCAGCATTTT
>TRBJ2-5|TRBV19|-|TRBD2
CASSIATSGEETQYF
TGTGCCAGTAGTATTGCAACTAGCGGGGAAGAGACCCAGTACTTC
>TRBJ2-1|TRBV29-1|few|-
CSVGAESTYNEQFF
TGCAGCGTTGGCGCGGAGAGTACCTACAATGAGCAGTTCTTC
>TRBJ1-1|TRBV7-6|few|-
CASSAFTGSGTEAFF
TGTGCCAGCAGCGCCTTTACAGGGTCAGGGACTGAAGCTTTCTTT
>TRBJ2-1|TRBV7-3|-|-
CASSLAVGVYNEQFF
TGTGCCAGCAGCTTAGCTGTGGGAGTCTACAATGAGCAGTTCTTC
>TRBJ1-6|TRBV4-2|few|-
CASSQDSRNSPLHF
TGTGCCAGCAGCCAAGACAGTAGGAATTCACCCCTCCACTTT